A single sample is the source of the 24 T cell receptor beta chains below, sequenced in a study of response to subunit inactivated influenza vaccine. TCRdb redid the calling of the RT-PCR reads with MiXCR, one entry per CDR3 protein. The sample yields fewer than 250,000 distinct CDR3 sequences, over 13% seen once. The sample in question was CD8+ T cells sorted from PBMCs, obtained roughly 5 days after vaccination. The receptors stem from a man aged 50 to 59 who received an inactivated influenza vaccine.

The sample holds a few counts of this clonotype. This sequence joins TRBV6-4 and TRBJ2-1; tentatively, D is TRBD2 (6 bases). Trimming cost V 4 bases and J 8 bases, with 18 bases left between them. Germline loops: CDR1 MRHNA, CDR2 SNTAGT. The CDR3 loop spans 15 amino acids. The CDR3 protein is CASSAGTAKVDEQFF. The CDR3 DNA follows: TGTGCCAGCAGTGCGGGGACTGCAAAAGTGGATGAGCAGTTCTTC.

This clonotype was counted a few times. This chain joins TRBV7-2 and TRBJ1-5; D perhaps matches TRBD1 (6 bases). V shed 3 bases and J shed 6 bases, with 15 bases lying between them. The CDR3 consists of 15 residues. The germline V gene has CDR1 SGHTA and CDR2 FQGNSA. The CDR3 protein is CASSFEGGVGQPQHF. The CDR3 region has the DNA TGTGCCAGCAGCTTTGAGGGGGGAGTAGGTCAGCCCCAGCATTTT.

The J gene is TRBJ2-7, the V gene TRBV4-1; D not resolved. V lost 0 bases and J lost 1, with 7 bases in between. CDR3 length: 14 amino acids. The germline V gene has CDR1 MGHRA and CDR2 YSYEKL. The CDR3, as DNA: TGCGCCAGCAGCCAAGACCCAGGTTCCTACGAGCAGTACTTC. Its translation is CASSQDPGSYEQYF.

The genes are TRBV6-2 or TRBV6-3 and TRBJ1-2; a possible D gene is TRBD1 (6 bases). Germline assignment: CDR1 MNHEY and CDR2 SVGEGT. The CDR3 extends over 14 amino acids. Trimming left V 0 bases short and J 4 bases short, with 9 bases between. The CDR3 DNA is TGTGCCAGCAGTTACTCGAGAGGGGGCTATGGCTACACCTTC. It specifies CASSYSRGGYGYTF.

This clonotype was picked up many times. The rearrangement uses TRBV5-1 and TRBJ2-7, with 8 positions matching TRBD1. The germline CDR1 and CDR2 sequences are SGHRS and YFSETQ. With 5 bases clipped from V and 2 bases from J, the junction kept 3 bases outside the gene matches. The CDR3 is 13 amino acids. CDR3 sequence (DNA): TGCGCCAGCAGTCACAGGGGGGCCTACGAGCAGTACTTC. Protein: CASSHRGAYEQYF.

In this sample, this clonotype turned up a few times. V and J are TRBV6-5 and TRBJ1-2, with a weak D call TRBD1 (5 bases). This CDR3 is 14 amino acids long. CDR1 is MNHEY, CDR2 SVGAGI, per germline. Trimming took 1 base from V and 7 from J, leaving 13 bases between them. The CDR3 is CASSYLGGWIGYTF. For the CDR3, the DNA is TGTGCCAGCAGTTACTTGGGGGGTTGGATTGGCTACACCTTC.

The gene calls are TRBV19 and TRBJ2-2, with 7 bases that match TRBD2. The CDR3 is 14 amino acids. Per the germline V gene, CDR1 is LNHDA and CDR2 is SQIVND (reference sequence). After removal of 4 bases from V and 5 bases from J, the junction contained 4 bases not matched to a gene. CDR3 amino acids: CASSTGLVTGELFF. The CDR3 nucleotides are TGTGCCAGTAGTACCGGACTAGTTACCGGGGAGCTGTTTTTT. The full variable domain, in which reference TRBV19 and TRBJ2-2 provide the parts outside the CDR3, is DGGITQSPKYLFRKEGQNVTLSCEQNLNHDAMYWYRQDPGQGLRLIYYSQIVNDFQKGDIAEGYSVSREKKESFPLTVTSAQKNPTAFYLCASSTGLVTGELFFGEGSRLTVL.

This clonotype was picked up a small number of times. The chain carries TRBV4-3 and TRBJ2-7; D gene unclear. The germline V and J ends were trimmed by 1 base and 4 bases, with 8 bases remaining between them. The CDR3 is 13 amino acids. Germline CDR1 and CDR2: LGHNA and YSLEER. CDR3 in DNA: TGCGCCAGCAGCCAAGCCGAGATGTACGAGCAGTACTTC. This sequence encodes CASSQAEMYEQYF.

The V gene is TRBV29-1, the J gene TRBJ1-2; the match to TRBD1 covers 9 bases. Per the germline V gene, CDR1 is SQVTM and CDR2 is ANQGSEA. J gave up 4 bases and V 6 bases, and 6 bases lay outside the gene matches. The CDR3 contains 13 residues. The CDR3 sequence is CSVPGQGFYGYTF. The CDR3 DNA follows: TGCAGCGTCCCGGGACAGGGATTCTATGGCTACACCTTC.

The chain recombines TRBV9 with TRBJ2-7, with D unclear. The CDR3 sequence is 13 residues long. Germline V gives CDR1 SGDLS, CDR2 YYNGEE. Trimming pared 0 bases from V and 7 bases from J, leaving 11 bases between. CDR3 in DNA: TGTGCCAGCAGCGTAGAGTCGGCTAGAGAGCAGTACTTC. Amino acid sequence: CASSVESAREQYF.

The chain links TRBV7-9 to TRBJ2-5; D not resolved. This CDR3 has 14 amino acids. Germline values: CDR1 SEHNR, CDR2 FQNEAQ (reference sequence). Trimming left V 1 base short and J 1 base short, with 7 bases between. DNA of the CDR3: TGTGCCAGCAGCTTAGAAGTCGTCCAAGAGACCCAGTACTTC. Amino acid sequence: CASSLEVVQETQYF. Filled out from reference TRBV7-9 and TRBJ2-5, the complete variable domain reads DTGVSQNPRHKITKRGQNVTFRCDPISEHNRLYWYRQTLGQGPEFLTYFQNEAQLEKSRLLSDRFSAERPKGSFSTLEIQRTEQGDSAMYLCASSLEVVQETQYFGPGTRLLVL.

The V call is TRBV2, the J call TRBJ1-1; D call uncertain. The CDR3 contains 14 residues. Looked up from germline, CDR1 is SNHLY and CDR2 is FYNNEI. V was shortened by 3 bases and J by 4 bases, with 12 bases between the two germline ends. CDR3 nucleotides: TGTGCCAGCAGTGAGGTCCCGGCGGTCACTGAAGCTTTCTTT. Translated: CASSEVPAVTEAFF.

This clonotype has only a few counts. The chain uses TRBV20-1 and TRBJ2-7; possible D gene TRBD1, 5 bases. Trimming removed 5 bases at V and 4 bases at J, with 9 bases between. There are 11 residues in the CDR3. Germline CDR1 and CDR2: DFQATT and SNEGSKA (reference sequence). The CDR3: CSAVDRYEQYF. CDR3 DNA: TGCAGTGCTGTAGACAGATACGAGCAGTACTTC.

The rearrangement uses TRBV7-3 and TRBJ2-1, with a possible D match to TRBD2 (6 bases). V was cut by 0 bases and J by 13 bases, with 13 bases left in between. Germline assignment: CDR1 SGHTA and CDR2 FQGTGA. The CDR3 loop spans 13 amino acids. CDR3 DNA: TGTGCCAGCAGCTTAACGTTGGGGGGTTCACAGTTCTTC. This codes for CASSLTLGGSQFF.

This clonotype was picked up a small number of times. The chain couples TRBV7-9 to TRBJ2-5; 8 bases fit TRBD1. Germline CDR1 is SEHNR and CDR2 is FQNEAQ (reference sequence). V shed 4 bases, J shed 1 base, and the junction held 2 bases outside the gene matches. The CDR3 extends over 14 amino acids. The CDR3 DNA reads as TGTGCCAGCAGCTCGGGACAGGTCCAAGAGACCCAGTACTTC. Its protein is CASSSGQVQETQYF.

This clonotype turned up a few times. The genes are TRBV3-1 and TRBJ2-7; maybe TRBD1 (6 bases). The length of the CDR3 is 14 residues. V lost 3 bases and J 2 bases, leaving 11 bases between the germline ends. Germline V lookup: CDR1 LGHDT, CDR2 YNNKEL (reference sequence). CDR3 in DNA: TGTGCCAGCAGCCAGGCGGACAGAGCCTACGAGCAGTACTTC. Protein: CASSQADRAYEQYF.

This clonotype turned up a few times. The rearrangement links TRBV6-2 or TRBV6-3 to TRBJ2-1, with D maybe TRBD2 (5 bases). CDR1 and CDR2 (germline): MNHEY, SVGEGT. The CDR3 has 12 residues. Trimming removed 7 bases at V and 8 bases at J, with 12 bases between. CDR3 sequence (DNA): TGTGCCAGCACCCCCGGGATCGATGAGCAGTTCTTC. Its translation: CASTPGIDEQFF.

On this clonotype: This may be a read error, as it is one base from a much larger clone. A read error is likely, as this CDR3 ends without the conserved phenylalanine or tryptophan. The chain recombines TRBV5-1 with TRBJ2-7, with D tentatively TRBD1 (6 bases). CDR1 and CDR2 from the germline V gene are SGHRS and YFSETQ. Trimming removed 4 bases from V and 0 bases from J, with 11 bases in between. This CDR3 is built from 14 residues. The CDR3 nucleotides are TGCGCCAGCAGCCGAAGACAGGTCTCCTACGAGCAGTACCTC. Translating it yields CASSRRQVSYEQYL.

The table lists this clonotype with a few counts. This chain links TRBV6-2 or TRBV6-3 with TRBJ2-1; 7 bases map to TRBD2. J gave up 4 bases and V 6 bases, and 12 bases lay outside the gene matches. This CDR3 is built from 16 residues. CDR1 and CDR2 (germline): MNHEY, SVGEGT. CDR3 loop: CASSPLSGEKYNEQFF. Written as DNA, the CDR3 is TGTGCCAGCAGCCCCTTAAGCGGGGAGAAATACAATGAGCAGTTCTTC.

This clonotype was counted a few times. The V call is TRBV20-1, the J call TRBJ2-7, with 10 bases fitting TRBD2. Looked up from germline, CDR1 is DFQATT and CDR2 is SNEGSKA (reference sequence). This CDR3 is 13 amino acids long. After removal of 4 bases from V and 7 bases from J, the junction contained 7 bases not matched to a gene. CDR3 DNA sequence: TGCAGTGCTAATCTAGCGGGAGATATAGAGCAGTACTTC. Residues: CSANLAGDIEQYF.

The chain uses TRBV9 and TRBJ1-1, with D uncertain. Germline CDR1 reads SGDLS; CDR2 reads YYNGEE. V lost 1 base to trimming and J lost 0 bases, with 7 bases between them. This CDR3 is 14 amino acids long. CDR3 bases: TGTGCCAGCAGCGTAAGTAAGCTGAACACTGAAGCTTTCTTT. As protein: CASSVSKLNTEAFF.

The CDR3: CASSIPSGTDTQYF. The CDR3 DNA sequence: TGTGCCAGTAGTATCCCTAGCGGCACAGATACGCAGTATTTT. The V gene is TRBV19, the J gene TRBJ2-3, with D possibly being TRBD2 (6 bases). This CDR3 has 14 residues. V gave up 3 bases and J gave up 1 base, with 8 bases separating them. CDR1 is LNHDA, CDR2 SQIVND, per germline (reference sequence).

A few counts support this clonotype. V and J are TRBV6-2 or TRBV6-3 and TRBJ2-7; the D gene is possibly TRBD2 (7 bases). The germline V and J ends were trimmed by 0 bases and 2 bases, with 14 bases remaining between them. The CDR3 totals 16 residues. From germline, CDR1 is MNHEY and CDR2 SVGEGT. CDR3 nucleotide sequence: TGTGCCAGCAGTTACTCGGAGGAGGGGGGGCCCTACGAGCAGTACTTC. Protein product: CASSYSEEGGPYEQYF.

This clonotype was observed a handful of times. This may be a read error, as it is one base from a much larger clone. The V and J genes are TRBV5-6 and TRBJ2-7, with D uncertain. Trimming shortened V by 2 bases and J by 3 bases, and 3 bases separated the two germline ends. The CDR3 length is 11 residues. Per germline, CDR1 SGHDT and CDR2 YYEEEE. The CDR3 region has the DNA TGTGCCAGCAGCTTTAACTACGAGCAGTACTTC. Translation: CASSFNYEQYF.